The 25 T cell receptor beta chains below were found in one sample sequenced in a study of shared clonotypes between healthy human individuals. Here immunoSEQ multiplex PCR was the method, and the copy in TCRdb shows in-frame clones only, minus some. This sample carries over a million clones, roughly 74% of them seen once, and the ten largest clones take about 0.52%. Material for sequencing was memory CD4+ T cells from PBMCs. Sample subset: CD45RA-negative fraction. Source of these receptors: a man aged 18 to 30 in good health. Some clones in this sample may be carry-over from other donors' samples.

The chain recombines TRBV11-2 with TRBJ2-2; possibly TRBD1 or TRBD2 for D (6 bases each). CDR1 and CDR2 from the germline V gene are SGHAT and FQNNGV. V lost 1 base and J lost 6, with 18 bases in between. CDR3 length equals 17 residues. For the CDR3, the DNA is TGTGCCAGCAGCTTAGTCACGGGGGCCAGAGGGGCCGGGGAGCTGTTTTTT. This encodes CASSLVTGARGAGELFF. The variable domain in full, completed from reference TRBV11-2 and TRBJ2-2, reads EAGVAQSPRYKIIEKRQSVAFWCNPISGHATLYWYQQILGQGPKLLIQFQNNGVVDDSQLPKDRFSAERLKGVDSTLKIQPAKLEDSAVYLCASSLVTGARGAGELFFGEGSRLTVL.

The chain recombines TRBV7-3 with TRBJ2-1, with a weak D call TRBD2 (6 bases). Trimming shortened V by 2 bases and J by 7 bases, and 15 bases separated the two germline ends. Germline V gives CDR1 SGHTA, CDR2 FQGTGA. The CDR3 is 15 residues long. CDR3 in amino acids: CASSLLTQGRNEQFF. The DNA for the CDR3 is TGTGCCAGCAGCTTATTAACCCAAGGGAGGAATGAGCAGTTCTTC.

The rearrangement links TRBV10-2 to TRBJ1-5; TRBD1 might be the D (6 bases). The CDR3 is 12 residues long. Looked up from germline, CDR1 is WSHSY and CDR2 is SAAADI. V shed 2 bases and J shed 13 bases, with 12 bases lying between them. The CDR3 region is CASSEGRGLQHF. DNA for the CDR3: TGCGCCAGCAGTGAGGGGAGGGGGTTGCAGCATTTT.

The J gene is TRBJ1-5, the V gene TRBV19; TRBD1 agrees at 9 bases. V was pared by 5 bases and J by 3 bases, with 23 bases of the junction left unmatched. The CDR3 extends over 21 amino acids. The V gene's germline CDR1 is LNHDA and CDR2 SQIVND (reference sequence). The CDR3 DNA is TGTGCCAGTAGTCCCTACAAGGGGGGACAGGGTAATCTCGTCGACAATCAGCCCCAGCATTTT. Translated, it gives CASSPYKGGQGNLVDNQPQHF.

The chain is built from TRBV5-4 and TRBJ2-5; 7 bases fit TRBD2. Per the germline V gene, CDR1 is SGHNT and CDR2 is YYREEE (reference sequence). V trimming: 4 bases; J trimming: 5 bases; junction bases outside the gene matches: 11. CDR3 length: 15 residues. The CDR3 reads CASSPEGGLAETQYF. CDR3 DNA sequence: TGTGCCAGCAGCCCCGAGGGAGGGCTGGCTGAGACCCAGTACTTC.

This clone was detected once. The chain is built from TRBV19 and TRBJ1-1; 8 bases fit TRBD1. Per germline, CDR1 LNHDA and CDR2 SQIVND (reference sequence). The CDR3 runs 13 residues. Trimming removed 5 bases from V and 10 bases from J; junction bases left unmatched: 9. The CDR3 protein is CASSFGQGGAAFF. The CDR3, as DNA: TGTGCCAGTAGTTTCGGACAGGGCGGAGCAGCTTTCTTT.

V and J are TRBV13 and TRBJ2-7; 8 nucleotides line up with TRBD2. Germline V gene lookup returns CDR1 PRHDT and CDR2 FYEKMQ (reference sequence). V lost 0 bases to trimming and J lost 5 bases; unmatched junction nucleotides: 9. The CDR3 runs 16 residues. The CDR3 is CASSLGPREGQNEQYF. The DNA of the CDR3 is TGTGCCAGCAGCTTAGGTCCCCGGGAGGGCCAGAACGAGCAGTACTTC.

This sequence joins TRBV5-1 and TRBJ2-1; 11 bases are a match to TRBD2. The CDR3 has 16 amino acids. J lost 5 bases, V lost 1 base, and 5 bases had no gene match. The germline V gene encodes CDR1 SGHRS and CDR2 YFSETQ. The CDR3: CASSLMMTSGDNEQFF. CDR3 nucleotides: TGCGCCAGCAGCTTGATGATGACTAGCGGGGACAATGAGCAGTTCTTC.

This chain joins TRBV21-1 and TRBJ2-1; TRBD2 is the table's D call and was not checked against the DNA. TRBV21-1 is recorded as a pseudogene. The CDR3 is made up of 16 amino acids. CDR3 in amino acids: CASSEKTSGSSNEQFF. The CDR3 bases are TGTGCCAGCAGCGAAAAGACTAGCGGGAGTAGTAATGAGCAGTTCTTC.

As regards this clone: One junction end disagrees with the germline gene, perhaps due to a read error. The genes are TRBV9 and TRBJ2-4; tentative D call: TRBD2 (5 bases). CDR1 is SGDLS, CDR2 YYNGEE, per germline. This CDR3 has 12 residues. The CDR3 DNA follows: TGTGCCAGCAGCTCACAAGGCGGGCCGGAACACTTC. Translated, it gives CASSSQGGPEHF.

V gene TRBV6-4 combines with J gene TRBJ2-3; D might be TRBD1 (5 bases). This CDR3 contains 16 residues. V gave up 3 bases and J gave up 1 base, with 14 bases separating them. Germline V lookup: CDR1 MRHNA, CDR2 SNTAGT. Here the CDR3 reads CASSDDTGFGTDTQYF. The CDR3 DNA reads as TGTGCCAGCAGTGATGACACAGGATTTGGCACAGATACGCAGTATTTT.

The chain combines TRBV28 with TRBJ1-5, with D perhaps TRBD1 (6 bases). CDR1 is MDHEN, CDR2 SYDVKM, per germline. V was pared by 4 bases and J by 3 bases, with 19 bases between. This CDR3 is 17 amino acids long. CDR3 region: CASSSAEGGHLNQPQHF. CDR3 sequence (DNA): TGTGCCAGCAGTTCCGCTGAGGGGGGCCACCTCAATCAGCCCCAGCATTTT.

This rearrangement joins TRBV5-1 to TRBJ2-2; TRBD1 agrees at 8 bases. After removal of 3 bases from V and 6 bases from J, the junction contained 7 bases not matched to a gene. CDR3 length equals 15 residues. The germline V gene encodes CDR1 SGHRS and CDR2 YFSETQ. The CDR3: CASSSRTGSAGELFF. The DNA for the CDR3 is TGCGCCAGCAGCTCCCGGACAGGGTCGGCCGGGGAGCTGTTTTTT. Complete variable domain (other parts from reference TRBV5-1 and TRBJ2-2): KAGVTQTPRYLIKTRGQQVTLSCSPISGHRSVSWYQQTPGQGLQFLFEYFSETQRNKGNFPGRFSGRQFSNSRSEMNVSTLELGDSALYLCASSSRTGSAGELFFGEGSRLTVL.

The chain recombines TRBV6-5 with TRBJ2-5; D gene unclear. The germline gives CDR1 MNHEY, CDR2 SVGAGI. There are 14 residues in the CDR3. V gave up 6 bases and J gave up 1 base, with 12 bases separating them. The CDR3 protein is CASRPPTTQETQYF. In DNA form, the CDR3 reads TGTGCCAGCAGACCACCGACAACCCAAGAGACCCAGTACTTC.

The V and J genes are TRBV5-1 and TRBJ1-2; TRBD1 matches 8 bases. Germline loops: CDR1 SGHRS, CDR2 YFSETQ. The junction had 12 bases not matched to a gene; V was cut back by 0 bases and J by 2 bases. CDR3 size: 18 residues. CDR3 sequence: CASSLARTGLASNYGYTF. The CDR3, as DNA: TGCGCCAGCAGCTTGGCCCGGACAGGGCTCGCGTCAAACTATGGCTACACCTTC.

This sequence joins TRBV23-1 and TRBJ1-5, with 9 bases identical to TRBD1. TRBV23-1 is an ORF; its function is uncertain. The length of the CDR3 is 18 residues. J lost 2 bases, V lost 0 bases, and 8 bases had no gene match. DNA for the CDR3: TGCGCCAGCAGTCAATCATCCAACAGGGGGCCTGGCAATCAGCCCCAGCATTTT. It encodes CASSQSSNRGPGNQPQHF.

The CDR3 loop is CASRTHRIPGTSGRAPRPDTQYF. CDR3 nucleotides: TGTGCCAGCCGAACCCACCGGATCCCCGGGACTAGCGGGAGGGCCCCCAGGCCAGATACGCAGTATTTT. The rearrangement uses TRBV19 and TRBJ2-3; TRBD2 aligns across 16 bases. In germline, CDR1 is LNHDA, CDR2 SQIVND (reference sequence). Trimming cost V 9 bases and J 4 bases; bases outside gene matches: 28. The CDR3 spans 23 residues.

This clone was counted once. The V call is TRBV2, the J call TRBJ2-1; TRBD2 matches at 12 bases. Germline loops: CDR1 SNHLY, CDR2 FYNNEI. The CDR3 contains 14 residues. Trimming removed 8 bases from V and 11 bases from J; junction bases left unmatched: 10. The CDR3 nucleotides read TGTGCCAGCGGAGAAGGACTAGCGGGAAGTAAGCAGTTCTTC. Translated: CASGEGLAGSKQFF.

This chain links TRBV5-4 with TRBJ2-7, with 10 bases lining up with TRBD2. Germline V CDR1 and CDR2: SGHNT, YYREEE (reference sequence). The CDR3 contains 17 residues. Losses at the gene ends were 1 base for V and 4 bases for J; bases not matched to a gene: 11. CDR3 nucleotides: TGTGCCAGCAGCTTGAGGGGGGCGGGACTAGCGAGATACGAGCAGTACTTC. It yields the protein CASSLRGAGLARYEQYF.

V gene TRBV10-1 combines with J gene TRBJ2-5; 7 positions match TRBD1. The CDR3 consists of 13 residues. Unmatched junction bases numbered 10, after V lost 6 bases and J lost 9 bases. CDR1 is WNHNN, CDR2 SYGVQD, per germline (reference sequence). The CDR3 nucleotides read TGCGCCAGCAGCCTAACAGGGGTAGGGGCCCAGTACTTC. Translation: CASSLTGVGAQYF.

The V gene is TRBV5-1, the J gene TRBJ1-1; D possibly corresponds to TRBD1 (5 bases). The V gene's germline CDR1 is SGHRS and CDR2 YFSETQ. The length of the CDR3 is 16 residues. The V gene lost 7 bases and the J gene lost 2 bases, with 21 bases spanning the gap. The CDR3 DNA reads as TGCGCCAGCTCACTTGGACCATTTGGGGCTAACACTGAAGCTTTCTTT. Its protein is CASSLGPFGANTEAFF.

There are many counts of this clone. V usage is TRBV28 and J usage is TRBJ2-7; TRBD2 aligns across 11 bases. V lost 2 bases, J lost 9 bases, and 3 bases stayed unmatched. This CDR3 contains 13 residues. Looked up from germline, CDR1 is MDHEN and CDR2 is SYDVKM. The CDR3: CASSLLAGGMQYF. The CDR3 nucleotides are TGTGCCAGCAGTTTACTAGCGGGAGGAATGCAGTACTTC. The variable domain in full, with the rest retrieved from reference TRBV28 and TRBJ2-7, is DVKVTQSSRYLVKRTGEKVFLECVQDMDHENMFWYRQDPGLGLRLIYFSYDVKMKEKGDIPEGYSVSREKKERFSLILESASTNQTSMYLCASSLLAGGMQYFGPGTRLTVT.

This sequence joins TRBV2 and TRBJ1-2; D is possibly TRBD1 (5 bases). Trimming removed 6 bases at V and 7 bases at J, with 15 bases between. The CDR3 sequence is 13 residues long. The V gene's germline CDR1 is SNHLY and CDR2 FYNNEI. DNA of the CDR3: TGTGCCAGCAGCCAAGCCAGGGAGGGTGGCTACACCTTC. It is translated as CASSQAREGGYTF. Variable domain in full (rest from reference TRBV2 and TRBJ1-2): EPEVTQTPSHQVTQMGQEVILRCVPISNHLYFYWYRQILGQKVEFLVSFYNNEISEKSEIFDDQFSVERPDGSNFTLKIRSTKLEDSAMYFCASSQAREGGYTFGSGTRLTVV.

This clone occurred a few times. CDR3 amino acids: CAWGTGEYNQPQHF. The DNA for the CDR3 is TGTGCCTGGGGGACAGGGGAGTACAATCAGCCCCAGCATTTT. The chain has TRBV30 and TRBJ1-5; 10 nucleotides match TRBD1. This CDR3 region has 14 residues. With 5 bases clipped from V and 3 bases from J, the junction kept 4 bases outside the gene matches. CDR1 and CDR2 (germline): GTSNPN, SVGIG (reference sequence).

The chain recombines TRBV20-1 with TRBJ2-7; TRBD1 is a possible D gene (6 bases). The CDR3 length is 10 residues. The germline V gene has CDR1 DFQATT and CDR2 SNEGSKA (reference sequence). The CDR3 sequence is CSPQGSEQYF. CDR3 nucleotide sequence: TGCAGCCCACAGGGATCCGAGCAGTACTTC.